This TCR beta chain was sequenced in a study of T-cell memory formation after mild COVID-19. Trimming took off 1 base at V and 1 base at J, with 11 bases between the two ends. CDR1 LGHNA and CDR2 YSLEER come from the germline V gene. CDR3 length: 15 residues. 5'RACE primed from the constant segment yielded TCR alpha and TCR beta cDNA libraries bearing sample barcodes and UMIs. A single record per CDR3 protein comes from TCRdb applying MiXCR to the 5' RACE reads. Altogether under 250,000 distinct CDR3 sequences are present, 15% being singletons, with the ten largest covering approximately 2.1%. In its sample, this clonotype was seen a few times.

The receptor comes from an adult woman who had mild COVID-19 (a few samples of this study predate the infection). Cell type and time point are not known. The chain couples TRBV4-3 to TRBJ2-7, with D perhaps matching TRBD1 (5 bases). The sequencing input was PBMCs or a T cell subset sorted from them (not recorded which). The CDR3 is CASSQGQKRSYEQYF. The CDR3 coding sequence is TGCGCCAGCAGCCAAGGACAGAAAAGATCCTACGAGCAGTACTTC.